A selection of T cell receptor beta chains follows, all from one sample in a study of early T cells in non-severe SARS-CoV-2 infection. One entry per CDR3 protein, called by TCRdb with MiXCR from the 5' RACE reads. The table shows under 60,000 distinct CDR3 sequences, with around 5.6% occurring only once. The sequenced material came from whole blood. The receptor source for this set is an adult who was a healthcare worker with PCR-confirmed SARS-CoV-2 infection or an uninfected control (not recorded which). Both conserved end residues are part of each CDR3. D genes are given only for firm matches. A clone size is listed for some rows: how often the clone was seen (once, few, many), or a class if it is expanded.

size: few
J: TRBJ2-4
D: .
V: TRBV2
CDR3: CASNREEAKNIQYF
DNA: TGTGCCAGCAATAGGGAGGAGGCCAAAAACATTCAGTACTTC

size: few
J: TRBJ2-1
D: .
V: TRBV4-3
CDR3: CASSLRPPEANEQFF
DNA: TGCGCCAGCAGCCTCCGTCCCCCGGAGGCCAATGAGCAGTTCTTC

size: many
J: TRBJ1-2
D: .
V: TRBV27
CDR3: CASSLRVLGNYGYTF
DNA: TGTGCCAGCAGTTTAAGGGTTCTGGGGAACTATGGCTACACCTTC

size: few
J: TRBJ1-2
D: .
V: TRBV30
CDR3: CAWRRTNRVRGYTF
DNA: TGTGCCTGGAGGCGAACCAACAGGGTTCGCGGCTACACCTTC

size: many
J: TRBJ2-7
D: TRBD1
V: TRBV5-5
CDR3: CASSSFGTGGLEQYF
DNA: TGTGCCAGCAGCTCTTTCGGGACAGGGGGCCTAGAGCAGTACTTC

size: many
J: TRBJ2-1
D: TRBD2
V: TRBV12-3/TRBV12-4
CDR3: CASRSSGGINEQFF
DNA: TGTGCCAGCAGATCTAGCGGGGGGATCAATGAGCAGTTCTTC

size: many
J: TRBJ1-1
D: .
V: TRBV3-1
CDR3: CASSRTVNTEAFF
DNA: TGTGCCAGCAGCCGGACAGTGAACACTGAAGCTTTCTTT

size: many
J: TRBJ1-5
D: .
V: TRBV20-1
CDR3: CSARAQGGNQPQHF
DNA: TGCAGTGCTAGGGCACAGGGTGGCAATCAGCCCCAGCATTTT

size: .
J: TRBJ2-1
D: TRBD1
V: TRBV6-4
CDR3: CASSDGTGGNEQFF
DNA: TGTGCCAGCAGTGACGGGACAGGGGGCAATGAGCAGTTCTTC

size: .
J: TRBJ2-2
D: .
V: TRBV4-1
CDR3: CASSQGSGLYTGELFF
DNA: TGCGCCAGCAGCCAAGGGTCAGGGTTGTACACCGGGGAGCTGTTTTTT

size: many
J: TRBJ2-1
D: .
V: TRBV29-1
CDR3: CSVDAGIHEQFF
DNA: TGCAGCGTTGATGCCGGGATCCATGAGCAGTTCTTC

size: few
J: TRBJ2-3
D: .
V: TRBV6-1
CDR3: CASSLPWEDTQYF
DNA: TGTGCCAGCAGCCTACCTTGGGAGGATACGCAGTATTTT

size: many
J: TRBJ1-5
D: .
V: TRBV27
CDR3: CASSYRRDNQPQHF
DNA: TGTGCCAGCTCCTACCGGAGAGACAATCAGCCCCAGCATTTT

size: few
J: TRBJ1-3
D: TRBD1
V: TRBV29-1
CDR3: CSVVRQGTLSGNTIYF
DNA: TGCAGCGTTGTTAGACAGGGCACTCTCTCTGGAAACACCATATATTTT

size: few
J: TRBJ2-5
D: .
V: TRBV3-1
CDR3: CASSQGTQETQYF
DNA: TGTGCCAGCAGCCAAGGCACCCAGGAGACCCAGTACTTC

size: many
J: TRBJ1-1
D: TRBD1
V: TRBV12-3/TRBV12-4
CDR3: CASRRTGGGGITEAFF
DNA: TGTGCCAGCAGGCGGACAGGGGGAGGTGGGATCACTGAAGCTTTCTTT

size: .
J: TRBJ2-4
D: .
V: TRBV12-5
CDR3: CASGSSVGRNIQYF
DNA: TGTGCTAGTGGTTCCTCTGTTGGGCGGAACATTCAGTACTTC

size: many
J: TRBJ2-1
D: TRBD2
V: TRBV20-1
CDR3: CSARGTTSSYNEQFF
DNA: TGCAGTGCTAGGGGGACTACGAGCTCCTACAATGAGCAGTTCTTC

size: .
J: TRBJ2-7
D: TRBD2
V: TRBV5-4
CDR3: CASSPTLVAGTYEQYF
DNA: TGTGCCAGCAGCCCTACCTTGGTAGCGGGAACCTACGAGCAGTACTTC

size: many
J: TRBJ1-4
D: .
V: TRBV2
CDR3: CASSEASAAGKLFF
DNA: TGTGCCAGCAGTGAAGCGTCGGCAGCGGGAAAACTGTTTTTT

size: few
J: TRBJ1-2
D: .
V: TRBV7-2
CDR3: CASSLDYDGDPNYGYTF
DNA: TGTGCCAGCAGCTTAGATTATGATGGCGATCCTAACTATGGCTACACCTTC

size: many
J: TRBJ2-2
D: TRBD2
V: TRBV10-2
CDR3: CASSPGLAAGELFF
DNA: TGCGCCAGCAGCCCCGGACTAGCGGCCGGGGAGCTGTTTTTT

size: many
J: TRBJ1-5
D: .
V: TRBV19
CDR3: CASILRGGLNQPQHF
DNA: TGTGCCAGTATCCTTCGGGGGGGACTCAATCAGCCCCAGCATTTT

size: few
J: TRBJ2-2
D: .
V: TRBV10-1
CDR3: CASSMDPNGELFF
DNA: TGCGCCAGCAGTATGGACCCGAACGGGGAGCTGTTTTTT

size: many
J: TRBJ2-2
D: .
V: TRBV29-1
CDR3: CSVAAVNTGELFF
DNA: TGCAGCGTTGCAGCGGTAAACACCGGGGAGCTGTTTTTT

size: many
J: TRBJ2-2
D: TRBD2
V: TRBV20-1
CDR3: CSARELSGRNTGELFF
DNA: TGCAGTGCTAGAGAACTTAGCGGGAGGAACACCGGGGAGCTGTTTTTT

size: many
J: TRBJ1-1
D: .
V: TRBV5-5
CDR3: CASSLIDVLIEAFF
DNA: TGTGCCAGCAGCTTAATTGACGTACTAATTGAAGCTTTCTTT

size: many
J: TRBJ2-3
D: TRBD2
V: TRBV14
CDR3: CASRVSGASTDTQYF
DNA: TGTGCCAGCAGAGTTAGCGGGGCGAGCACAGATACGCAGTATTTT

size: many
J: TRBJ1-1
D: .
V: TRBV12-5
CDR3: CASGLKQLNTEAFF
DNA: TGTGCTAGTGGTTTGAAACAGTTAAACACTGAAGCTTTCTTT

size: many
J: TRBJ2-3
D: TRBD2
V: TRBV12-3/TRBV12-4
CDR3: CASGTSGTDTQYF
DNA: TGTGCCAGCGGGACTAGCGGCACAGATACGCAGTATTTT

size: .
J: TRBJ2-3
D: .
V: TRBV29-1
CDR3: CSVEESVGTQYF
DNA: TGCAGCGTTGAAGAATCCGTGGGTACGCAGTATTTT

size: .
J: TRBJ2-4
D: TRBD1
V: TRBV2
CDR3: CASNGQGRNIQYF
DNA: TGTGCCAGCAACGGACAGGGGAGGAACATTCAGTACTTC

size: few
J: TRBJ2-3
D: .
V: TRBV11-1
CDR3: CASSFRGTGTQYF
DNA: TGTGCCAGCAGCTTCAGGGGCACGGGTACGCAGTATTTT

size: few
J: TRBJ2-7
D: TRBD1
V: TRBV6-1
CDR3: CASSTRDRGIWEQYF
DNA: TGTGCCAGCAGTACCCGGGACAGGGGGATCTGGGAGCAGTACTTC

size: many
J: TRBJ2-7
D: TRBD2
V: TRBV3-1
CDR3: CASSPSGSYEQYF
DNA: TGTGCCAGCAGCCCAAGCGGGAGTTACGAGCAGTACTTC

size: few
J: TRBJ2-1
D: TRBD2
V: TRBV6-5
CDR3: CASSYETSGRVLEQFF
DNA: TGTGCCAGCAGTTACGAAACTAGCGGGAGGGTTCTTGAGCAGTTCTTC

size: many
J: TRBJ1-2
D: TRBD1
V: TRBV29-1
CDR3: CSVGTGNYGYTF
DNA: TGCAGCGTCGGGACAGGGAACTATGGCTACACCTTC

size: .
J: TRBJ1-5
D: .
V: TRBV19
CDR3: CASSFLDRNQPQHF
DNA: TGTGCCAGTAGTTTCCTGGACAGAAATCAGCCCCAGCATTTT

size: many
J: TRBJ2-1
D: TRBD2
V: TRBV5-1
CDR3: CASSLVTSGNGEQFF
DNA: TGCGCCAGCAGCTTGGTAACTAGCGGGAACGGAGAGCAGTTCTTC

size: many
J: TRBJ1-2
D: .
V: TRBV30
CDR3: CAWRSLIYGYTF
DNA: TGTGCCTGGAGGAGTCTGATCTATGGCTACACCTTC